The clone carrying this T cell receptor beta chain appeared a few times. This specimen belongs to a study of T cells in Graves' hyperthyroidism and ophthalmopathy. RNA transcripts served as the template for amplifying TCR beta CDR3 regions. Researchers ran a first-round RT-PCR on the TCR CDR3 using the HTBI primer set. TCRdb reanalysed the multiplex PCR reads using MiXCR and keeps one entry per CDR3 protein. The table lists fewer than 800,000 distinct CDR3 sequences, roughly 17% of them singletons, with approximately 8.4% in the top ten. The V gene end was trimmed by 5 bases and the J gene end by 4 bases; junction bases not matched to a gene: 8. The CDR3 length is 17 residues. Per germline, CDR1 SEHNR and CDR2 FQNEAQ (reference sequence).

Source material: blood. The V and J genes are TRBV7-9 and TRBJ2-3; 14 bases fit TRBD2. This sequence was found in a young man with Graves' hyperthyroidism. CDR3 nucleotide sequence: TGTGCCAGCAGCGACCCCGGGACTAGCGGGAGCGCAGATACGCAGTATTTT. This codes for CASSDPGTSGSADTQYF.